These 28 T cell receptor beta chains share one sample of origin, sequenced in a study of blood T cell repertoires in COVID-19. The method was immunoSEQ multiplex PCR; TCRdb's version includes in-frame clones alone and lacks a portion of them. Among around 310,000 clones listed, 89% were seen once. Sequencing was performed on PBMCs or T cells enriched from blood (not recorded which). These receptors were collected from a woman aged 25 to 39 who had recovered from COVID-19.

The chain is built from TRBV3-1 (or the pseudogene TRBV3-2) and TRBJ1-1; D remains unclear. Germline CDR1 is LGHDT and CDR2 is YNNKEL (reference sequence). The CDR3 is 14 residues long. Trimming removed 0 bases at V and 3 bases at J, with 8 bases between. CDR3: CASSQDLVDTEAFF. CDR3 coding DNA: TGTGCCAGCAGCCAAGATCTAGTAGACACTGAAGCTTTCTTT.

The gene calls are TRBV15 and TRBJ1-2, with 8 positions matching TRBD1. From germline, CDR1 is LNHNV and CDR2 YYDKDF (reference sequence). The V segment lost 3 bases and the J segment 0 bases; nucleotides outside the gene matches: 3. The CDR3 has 15 amino acids. The CDR3 region has the DNA TGTGCCACCAGCAGGAACAGGGGGGCTAACTATGGCTACACCTTC. It encodes CATSRNRGANYGYTF.

The V call is TRBV9, the J call TRBJ1-3; D is unresolved. The CDR3 extends over 16 amino acids. Germline V CDR1 and CDR2: SGDLS, YYNGEE. Trimming cost V 3 bases and J 3 bases, with 16 bases left between them. The CDR3 region is CASSAYTRGSGNTIYF. CDR3 sequence (DNA): TGTGCCAGCAGCGCTTACACTCGCGGGAGTGGAAACACCATATATTTT.

This chain connects TRBV24-1 to TRBJ1-1; D not certain. The CDR3 spans 17 residues. V shed 1 base and J shed 6 bases, with 20 bases lying between them. Germline V gene sequence: CDR1 KGHDR, CDR2 SFDVKD. The CDR3 loop is CATSDFSSRQMYPEAFF. Here the CDR3 DNA reads TGTGCCACCAGTGATTTTTCTTCGCGGCAGATGTACCCTGAAGCTTTCTTT.

J is TRBJ2-3 and V is TRBV13; 10 nucleotides agree with TRBD1. The CDR3 spans 16 residues. Looked up from germline, CDR1 is PRHDT and CDR2 is FYEKMQ (reference sequence). Trimming at V came to 5 bases and at J to 6 bases, leaving 11 bases not matched to a gene. CDR3 amino acids: CASSPRVGTGDDTQYF. CDR3 nucleotide sequence: TGTGCCAGCAGCCCTCGCGTAGGGACAGGGGACGATACGCAGTATTTT.

The V gene is TRBV7-8, the J gene TRBJ2-7, with 8 bases that match TRBD1. The V gene's germline CDR1 is SGHVS and CDR2 FQNEAQ. Trimming cost V 3 bases and J 5 bases; bases outside gene matches: 9. The CDR3 sequence is 15 residues long. The CDR3 DNA is TGTGCCAGCAGCTTTCGGGGACAGGAATCACACGAGCAGTACTTC. It encodes CASSFRGQESHEQYF.

The V and J genes are TRBV5-6 and TRBJ2-2; maybe TRBD1 (6 bases). V shed 0 bases and J shed 3 bases, with 15 bases lying between them. The length of the CDR3 is 17 residues. CDR1 is SGHDT, CDR2 YYEEEE, per germline. The DNA for the CDR3 is TGTGCCAGCAGCTTGGTTCGGGACACGGGCGACACCGGGGAGCTGTTTTTT. Translation: CASSLVRDTGDTGELFF.

The chain employs TRBV21-1 and TRBJ1-4; the table names TRBD1, a call not compared with the DNA. TRBV21-1 is recorded as a pseudogene. The CDR3 is 14 amino acids. CDR3 protein: CASSKTGTIEKLFF. The CDR3 coding sequence is TGTGCCAGCAGCAAGACAGGGACGATCGAAAAACTGTTTTTT.

This clone was counted a single time. The V gene is TRBV28, the J gene TRBJ1-2; the D is unclear. V shed 5 bases and J shed 5 bases, with 24 bases lying between them. Germline-derived CDR1 and CDR2 are MDHEN and SYDVKM. The CDR3 consists of 17 residues. The CDR3 is CASSNTHDKGGGYGYTF. As DNA, the CDR3 is TGTGCCAGCAGTAACACCCATGACAAGGGAGGTGGGTATGGCTACACCTTC.

The gene calls are TRBV9 and TRBJ2-7; the D gene is possibly TRBD2 (6 bases). Germline CDR1 is SGDLS and CDR2 is YYNGEE. The ends were cut back, 0 bases at V and 0 bases at J, with 7 bases in the middle. The CDR3 covers 14 residues. The CDR3 coding sequence is TGTGCCAGCAGCGTAGATAGCGGCTCCTACGAGCAGTACTTC. Amino acids: CASSVDSGSYEQYF. The full variable domain, rest sourced from reference TRBV9 and TRBJ2-7, is DSGVTQTPKHLITATGQRVTLRCSPRSGDLSVYWYQQSLDQGLQFLIQYYNGEERAKGNILERFSAQQFPDLHSELNLSSLELGDSALYFCASSVDSGSYEQYFGPGTRLTVT.

The chain has TRBV28 and TRBJ1-2; 10 bases map to TRBD1. This CDR3 is 15 amino acids long. Losses at the gene ends were 8 bases for V and 5 bases for J; bases not matched to a gene: 11. CDR1 MDHEN and CDR2 SYDVKM come from the germline V gene. The CDR3 sequence is CASVSPGQGGYGYTF. The DNA of the CDR3 is TGTGCCAGCGTTTCCCCCGGACAGGGGGGTTATGGCTACACCTTC.

J is TRBJ2-7 and V is TRBV5-8; 9 bases are shared with TRBD2. V shed 1 base, J shed 1 base, and the junction held 6 bases outside the gene matches. The CDR3 is 16 amino acids. CDR1 and CDR2 from the germline V gene are SGHTS and YDEGEE. The DNA for the CDR3 is TGTGCCAGCAGCTTGCGGCCGACTAGCGGATCCTACGAGCAGTACTTC. Protein product: CASSLRPTSGSYEQYF.

The chain employs TRBV15 and TRBJ1-3, with a weak D call TRBD1 (5 bases). Trimming took off 1 base at V and 0 bases at J, with 7 bases between the two ends. Germline V gene lookup returns CDR1 LNHNV and CDR2 YYDKDF (reference sequence). This CDR3 has 15 residues. The DNA for the CDR3 is TGTGCCACCAGCAGAGGGGGGGGCTCTGGAAACACCATATATTTT. It is translated as CATSRGGGSGNTIYF.

In its sample, this clone was seen once. The chain couples TRBV7-2 to TRBJ1-5; no definite D call. The CDR3 contains 14 residues. V was pared by 5 bases and J by 6 bases, with 14 bases between. The germline gives CDR1 SGHTA, CDR2 FQGNSA. The CDR3 sequence: CASSGSTERQPQHF. The DNA for the CDR3 is TGTGCCAGCAGCGGAAGTACCGAGCGTCAGCCCCAGCATTTT.

V gene TRBV7-2 combines with J gene TRBJ2-5; 10 bases are shared with TRBD2. The CDR3 has 17 amino acids. The V gene's germline CDR1 is SGHTA and CDR2 FQGNSA. Trimming removed 1 base from V and 4 bases from J; junction bases left unmatched: 9. CDR3 sequence: CASSLGRKREGGETQYF. The CDR3 DNA sequence: TGTGCCAGCAGCTTAGGTCGGAAGCGGGAGGGGGGAGAGACCCAGTACTTC.

This clone was counted a single time. The gene calls are TRBV28 and TRBJ2-1; 7 bases agree with TRBD2. After removal of 3 bases from V and 7 bases from J, the junction contained 9 bases not matched to a gene. The CDR3 is 15 amino acids. Per germline, CDR1 MDHEN and CDR2 SYDVKM. For the CDR3, the DNA is TGTGCCAGCAGTTTGATCGCGGGAGTAATGAATGAGCAGTTCTTC. Residues: CASSLIAGVMNEQFF.

The table lists this clone with a few counts. The V call is TRBV2, the J call TRBJ2-6, with D tentatively TRBD2 (6 bases). CDR3 length: 14 residues. Germline V gene lookup returns CDR1 SNHLY and CDR2 FYNNEI. V gave up 6 bases and J gave up 1 base, with 7 bases separating them. In DNA form, the CDR3 reads TGTGCCAGCAGGGGGAGGTCTGGGGCCAACGTCCTGACTTTC. This translates into CASRGRSGANVLTF.

V usage is TRBV28 and J usage is TRBJ2-7; weak D call: TRBD1 (7 bases). CDR1 MDHEN and CDR2 SYDVKM come from the germline V gene. With 7 bases removed from V and 4 bases from J, the gap between germline ends came to 26 bases. The CDR3 consists of 17 residues. The CDR3 sequence: CASNRAGQARRGYEQYF. The DNA of the CDR3 is TGTGCCAGCAACAGGGCAGGACAGGCTAGGAGGGGATACGAGCAGTACTTC.

J is TRBJ2-7 and V is TRBV12-3 or TRBV12-4, with 7 bases matching TRBD1. The CDR3 spans 13 residues. With 1 base clipped from V and 3 bases from J, the junction kept 0 bases outside the gene matches. The CDR3 is CASSLGQGYEQYF. The DNA of the CDR3 is TGTGCCAGCAGTTTAGGACAGGGCTACGAGCAGTACTTC.

The chain links TRBV6-5 to TRBJ1-2; the D gene is possibly TRBD1 (5 bases). Germline assignment: CDR1 MNHEY and CDR2 SVGAGI. This CDR3 spans 12 amino acids. The V and J ends lost 5 bases and 8 bases respectively, with 12 bases between them. As DNA, the CDR3 is TGTGCCAGCAGTAGATCAGGGTTGGGCTACACCTTC. Encoded protein: CASSRSGLGYTF.

V usage is TRBV14 and J usage is TRBJ2-7; a weak D match, TRBD2 (5 bases). Trimming stripped 5 bases from V and 2 bases from J, with 22 bases between. This CDR3 spans 17 amino acids. In germline, CDR1 is SGHDN, CDR2 FVKESK. The CDR3: CASSSGWPLRGTYEQYF. The CDR3 nucleotides are TGTGCCAGCAGCTCGGGGTGGCCACTACGGGGTACCTACGAGCAGTACTTC.

V gene TRBV6-1 combines with J gene TRBJ2-4; 8 bases are shared with TRBD2. This CDR3 has 16 amino acids. The trim removed 4 bases at V and 7 bases at J, leaving 12 bases unmatched. The germline V gene encodes CDR1 MNHNS and CDR2 SASEGT. The CDR3 nucleotides are TGTGCCAGCAGTGTTAGCGGGATGAAATTGGAGAACATTCAGTACTTC. Protein product: CASSVSGMKLENIQYF.

The chain carries TRBV19 and TRBJ1-2; 10 bases are a match to TRBD1. The germline CDR1 and CDR2 sequences are LNHDA and SQIVND (reference sequence). The CDR3 is 17 amino acids. V was pared by 5 bases and J by 0 bases, with 9 bases of the junction left unmatched. The CDR3 sequence: CASSGRRTGGSNYGYTF. The CDR3 DNA reads TGTGCCAGTAGTGGAAGAAGGACAGGGGGATCTAACTATGGCTACACCTTC.

CDR3 sequence: CASSPNGGTSDEKLFF. The DNA for the CDR3 is TGTGCCAGCAGCCCCAACGGCGGAACCTCGGATGAAAAACTGTTTTTT. This chain connects TRBV28 to TRBJ1-4, with no clear D. V lost 6 bases and J lost 6, with 20 bases in between. Germline V lookup: CDR1 MDHEN, CDR2 SYDVKM. The CDR3 length is 16 residues.

The rearrangement links TRBV18 to TRBJ1-2; 10 bases map to TRBD1. This CDR3 region has 16 residues. The ends lost 2 bases at V and 4 bases at J; junction bases unmatched: 7. The germline V gene encodes CDR1 KGHSH and CDR2 LQKENI. The DNA for the CDR3 is TGTGCCAGCTCACCAACCGACAGGGGGCTTGTCTATGGCTACACCTTC. It translates to CASSPTDRGLVYGYTF.

The rearrangement joins TRBV2 to TRBJ2-5; tentatively, D is TRBD1 (7 bases). CDR1 is SNHLY and CDR2 is FYNNEI in the germline V gene. This CDR3 is built from 16 residues. The V and J ends lost 3 bases and 1 base respectively, with 15 bases between them. The CDR3 loop reads CASSDGGTAFQETQYF. The DNA for the CDR3 is TGTGCCAGCAGTGACGGAGGGACAGCTTTCCAAGAGACCCAGTACTTC.

The CDR3: CASSYSQRKGTGGYTF. The CDR3 bases are TGTGCCAGCAGTTACTCCCAAAGGAAGGGTACAGGGGGCTACACCTTC. The gene calls are TRBV6-5 and TRBJ1-2; a weak D match, TRBD1 (6 bases). The CDR3 contains 16 residues. Germline V gene lookup returns CDR1 MNHEY and CDR2 SVGAGI. V dropped 0 bases and J dropped 8 bases, with 19 bases sitting between them.

The chain employs TRBV4-1 and TRBJ1-6, with 11 bases identical to TRBD1. The CDR3 runs 17 residues. The V and J ends lost 2 bases and 8 bases, in that order; junction bases with no gene match: 8. CDR1 is MGHRA, CDR2 YSYEKL, per germline. The CDR3 sequence is CASSQLPGQGVHSPLHF. CDR3 DNA sequence: TGCGCCAGCAGCCAACTACCGGGACAGGGGGTTCATTCACCCCTCCACTTT.